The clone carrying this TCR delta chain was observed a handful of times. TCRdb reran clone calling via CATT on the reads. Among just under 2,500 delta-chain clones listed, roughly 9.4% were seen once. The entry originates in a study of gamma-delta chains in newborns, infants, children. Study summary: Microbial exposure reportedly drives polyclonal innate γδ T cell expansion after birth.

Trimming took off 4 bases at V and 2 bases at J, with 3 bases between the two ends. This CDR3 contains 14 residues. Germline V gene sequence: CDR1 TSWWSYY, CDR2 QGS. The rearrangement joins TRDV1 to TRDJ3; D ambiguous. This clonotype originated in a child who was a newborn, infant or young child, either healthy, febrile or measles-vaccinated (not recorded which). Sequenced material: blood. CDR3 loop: CALGGPWDTRQMFF. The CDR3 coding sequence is TGTGCTCTTGGGGGCCCCTGGGACACCCGACAGATGTTTTTC.